Each of the 31 T cell receptor beta chains below was sequenced from the same sample in a study of T-cell memory formation after mild COVID-19. TCRdb re-called the 5' RACE reads with MiXCR, one entry per CDR3 protein. The table has around 45,000 distinct CDR3 sequences, 8.5% to 10% seen once. The specimen was PBMCs or a T cell subset sorted from them (not recorded which). These receptors originate from an adult woman who had mild COVID-19 (a few samples of this study predate the infection). Cell type and time point are not known.

This clonotype was seen only a few times. V and J are TRBV6-5 and TRBJ1-1; D perhaps matches TRBD1 (6 bases). V was shortened by 2 bases and J by 10 bases, with 14 bases between the two germline ends. In germline, CDR1 is MNHEY, CDR2 SVGAGI. The CDR3 has 13 amino acids. For the CDR3, the DNA is TGTGCCAGCAGTTACCCGGGGACGACAGGAGCTTTCTTT. It is translated as CASSYPGTTGAFF.

This clonotype was counted many times. The chain joins TRBV20-1 to TRBJ2-7; D is tentatively TRBD1 or TRBD2 (5 bases each). The CDR3 contains 13 residues. The germline CDR1 and CDR2 sequences are DFQATT and SNEGSKA (reference sequence). Trimming left V 1 base short and J 3 bases short, with 10 bases between. In nucleotides, the CDR3 is TGCAGTGCTAGAGGCCAGGGACGCTACGAGCAGTACTTC. Protein product: CSARGQGRYEQYF.

This rearrangement joins TRBV7-3 to TRBJ2-6; TRBD1 might be the D (5 bases). The CDR3 has 15 amino acids. Germline CDR1 SGHTA, CDR2 FQGTGA. Deletions cut 0 bases from V and 11 bases from J, with 14 bases between. The CDR3: CASSLTGQGSHVLTF. The CDR3 nucleotides are TGTGCCAGCAGCTTAACCGGGCAGGGATCCCACGTCCTGACTTTC.

J is TRBJ1-4 and V is TRBV19; 7 bases agree with TRBD1. This CDR3 spans 16 amino acids. Germline-derived CDR1 and CDR2 are LNHDA and SQIVND (reference sequence). V was pared by 3 bases and J by 7 bases, with 11 bases of the junction left unmatched. The CDR3 sequence: CASSISADRVPEKLFF. CDR3 coding DNA: TGTGCCAGTAGTATCAGTGCCGACAGGGTCCCTGAAAAACTGTTTTTT.

Written as DNA, the CDR3 is TGTGCCAGCTCTGACCTAAGGAGCTCCTACGAGCAGTACTTC. Amino acid sequence: CASSDLRSSYEQYF. J is TRBJ2-7 and V is TRBV18; D is unresolved. Deletions cut 6 bases from V and 0 bases from J, with 12 bases between. Germline V gene data show CDR1 as KGHSH and CDR2 as LQKENI. CDR3 length equals 14 residues.

This clonotype was observed a handful of times. CDR3 sequence (DNA): TGCGCCAGCAGCTACAGCGCGCCAAGCGGGAATTCACCCCTCCACTTT. Encoded protein: CASSYSAPSGNSPLHF. This chain joins TRBV5-1 and TRBJ1-6, with D unclear. The CDR3 length is 16 residues. Germline-derived CDR1 and CDR2 are SGHRS and YFSETQ. V lost 3 bases and J lost 7, with 17 bases in between.

CDR3 sequence (DNA): TGTGCCAGCAGCCATGGCAGGGGTCTGTCCGGGTACAATGAGCAGTTCTTC. Protein: CASSHGRGLSGYNEQFF. The J gene is TRBJ2-1, the V gene TRBV3-1, with D maybe TRBD1 (6 bases). CDR1 is LGHDT and CDR2 is YNNKEL in the germline V gene (reference sequence). The CDR3 totals 17 residues. V lost 3 bases, J lost 4 bases, and 19 bases lay in between.

This clonotype has just a few counts. V gene TRBV12-3 or TRBV12-4 combines with J gene TRBJ2-3, with D possibly matching TRBD1 (5 bases). The length of the CDR3 is 14 residues. The V end was cut by 5 bases, the J end by 0 bases, with 9 bases between. CDR3 in DNA: TGTGCCAGCAGTGGTTACAGGAGCACAGATACGCAGTATTTT. It yields the protein CASSGYRSTDTQYF.

The chain links TRBV7-9 to TRBJ1-2, with D hard to call. The CDR3 consists of 12 residues. The germline CDR1 and CDR2 sequences are SEHNR and FQNEAQ (reference sequence). DNA for the CDR3: TGTGGGAGAGGACGGGCAAACTATGGCTACACCTTC. Its protein is CGRGRANYGYTF.

This clonotype was picked up a small number of times. The chain is built from TRBV27 and TRBJ1-5; D remains ambiguous. V was trimmed by 6 bases and J by 5 bases, leaving 20 bases between them. Germline CDR1 MNHEY, CDR2 SMNVEV (reference sequence). The CDR3 covers 16 residues. The CDR3 sequence is CASSPRPGLLDQPQHF. Here the CDR3 DNA reads TGTGCCAGCAGCCCGAGGCCGGGGTTGCTGGATCAGCCCCAGCATTTT.

The V and J genes are TRBV4-1 and TRBJ1-6, with 8 positions matching TRBD1. Per germline, CDR1 MGHRA and CDR2 YSYEKL. The CDR3 extends over 15 amino acids. The trim removed 3 bases at V and 9 bases at J, leaving 7 bases unmatched. The CDR3 DNA reads as TGCGCCAGCAGCCAGGGGGACAGGTCGAGTTCACCCCTCCACTTT. Amino acids: CASSQGDRSSSPLHF.

Comments on this clonotype: This may come from a read error, since a much larger clone is one base off. V and J are TRBV5-8 and TRBJ2-5; 7 nucleotides align to TRBD2. The CDR3 loop spans 15 amino acids. Looked up from germline, CDR1 is SGHTS and CDR2 is YDEGEE. The DNA for the CDR3 is TGTGCCAGAAGCTTTGGGGACTACCTCCAAGAGACCCAGTACTTC. Protein: CARSFGDYLQETQYF.

V gene TRBV12-3 or TRBV12-4 combines with J gene TRBJ2-2; either TRBD1 or TRBD2 may supply D (5 bases each). There are 16 residues in the CDR3. V was trimmed by 4 bases and J by 3 bases, leaving 15 bases between them. CDR3 in DNA: TGTGCCAGCAGTTGGTCGGGAAAAGGGGACACCGGGGAGCTGTTTTTT. Its protein product is CASSWSGKGDTGELFF.

This chain uses TRBV7-6 with TRBJ1-1, with 7 nucleotides matching TRBD1. Germline V gene sequence: CDR1 SGHVS, CDR2 FNYEAQ. There are 14 residues in the CDR3. V shed 5 bases and J 1 base; nucleotides not matched to a gene: 4. CDR3 loop: CASSARQGNTEAFF. CDR3 bases: TGTGCCAGCAGCGCCAGACAGGGGAACACTGAAGCTTTCTTT.

The table lists this clonotype with many counts. The CDR3 DNA follows: TGTGCCAGCAGCTTAAAGGGAATGAACACTGAAGCTTTCTTT. Translating it yields CASSLKGMNTEAFF. The genes are TRBV11-2 and TRBJ1-1; the D is unclear. Deletions cut 2 bases from V and 0 bases from J, with 7 bases between. The CDR3 has 14 residues. Per the germline V gene, CDR1 is SGHAT and CDR2 is FQNNGV.

The V and J genes are TRBV9 and TRBJ2-3, with TRBD2 matching 7 bases. Germline CDR1 and CDR2: SGDLS and YYNGEE. The CDR3 runs to 16 residues. V shed 3 bases and J 2 bases; nucleotides not matched to a gene: 9. Written as DNA, the CDR3 is TGTGCCAGCAGCGGTCGCGGGAGTACTTTCACAGATACGCAGTATTTT. It encodes CASSGRGSTFTDTQYF.

The chain joins TRBV24-1 to TRBJ2-2, with D uncertain. The CDR3 length is 19 residues. Germline V lookup: CDR1 KGHDR, CDR2 SFDVKD. Trimming shortened V by 3 bases and J by 5 bases, and 24 bases separated the two germline ends. As DNA, the CDR3 is TGTGCCACCAGTGATGGCCCTTTCCAAAGGGTGAAACGGACCGGGGAGCTGTTTTTT. Its protein product is CATSDGPFQRVKRTGELFF.

The J gene is TRBJ2-1, the V gene TRBV27; perhaps TRBD2 as D (6 bases). The CDR3 contains 17 residues. V was pared by 4 bases and J by 3 bases, with 19 bases between. Germline V gives CDR1 MNHEY, CDR2 SMNVEV (reference sequence). The chain's CDR3 is CASSSSPLAFVYNEQFF. CDR3 DNA sequence: TGTGCCAGCAGTTCATCACCACTAGCTTTCGTCTACAATGAGCAGTTCTTC.

This clonotype came up a few times. This chain joins TRBV2 and TRBJ1-4, with D unresolved. The CDR3 has 15 residues. Trimming cost V 9 bases and J 5 bases, with 19 bases left between them. From germline, CDR1 is SNHLY and CDR2 FYNNEI. The CDR3 region has the DNA TGTGCCAGGGCGGACCTTCTTGAAAAAAATGAAAAACTGTTTTTT. Its translation: CARADLLEKNEKLFF.

The V gene is TRBV11-2, the J gene TRBJ2-7; TRBD2 matches 9 bases. The CDR3 sequence is 14 residues long. Trimming took 1 base from V and 6 from J; bases not matched to a gene: 4. From germline, CDR1 is SGHAT and CDR2 FQNNGV. The CDR3 region has the DNA TGTGCCAGCAGCTTAGGCGGGAGGGCGGGCGAGCAGTACTTC. Residues: CASSLGGRAGEQYF.

V is TRBV12-3 or TRBV12-4 and J is TRBJ1-5; D call uncertain. V lost 6 bases to trimming and J lost 3 bases, with 9 bases between them. The CDR3 runs to 13 residues. CDR3 sequence (DNA): TGTGCCAGCAGCCGATCGGACAATCAGCCCCAGCATTTT. Translation gives CASSRSDNQPQHF.

This clonotype was seen many times. V usage is TRBV12-3 or TRBV12-4 and J usage is TRBJ2-2; D is possibly TRBD1 or TRBD2 (5 bases each). V lost 2 bases to trimming and J lost 4 bases, with 8 bases between them. The CDR3 has 14 amino acids. The DNA of the CDR3 is TGTGCCAGCAGTTTAAGGGACCCCACCGGGGAGCTGTTTTTT. It codes for CASSLRDPTGELFF.

The chain carries TRBV6-2 or TRBV6-3 and TRBJ1-1; tentative D call: TRBD1 (6 bases). CDR1 and CDR2 (germline): MNHEY, SVGEGT. The CDR3 covers 11 residues. V was clipped by 6 bases and J by 10 bases, with 12 bases between them. The CDR3 region has the DNA TGTGCCAGCAGATTGGGACAAGGAGCTTTCTTT. This translates into CASRLGQGAFF.

The chain employs TRBV7-8 and TRBJ2-2, with a tentative D call TRBD1 (5 bases). With 1 base removed from V and 0 bases from J, the gap between germline ends came to 9 bases. The germline CDR1 and CDR2 sequences are SGHVS and FQNEAQ. The CDR3 consists of 16 residues. CDR3 nucleotides: TGTGCCAGCAGCTTAGTAGACAGTACGAACACCGGGGAGCTGTTTTTT. It is translated as CASSLVDSTNTGELFF. Variable domain in full (rest from reference TRBV7-8 and TRBJ2-2): GAGVSQSPRYKVAKRGQDVALRCDPISGHVSLFWYQQALGQGPEFLTYFQNEAQLDKSGLPSDRFFAERPEGSVSTLKIQRTQQEDSAVYLCASSLVDSTNTGELFFGEGSRLTVL.

The chain combines TRBV5-6 with TRBJ1-1; no clear D gene. The CDR3 spans 14 residues. Germline CDR1 reads SGHDT; CDR2 reads YYEEEE. Deletions cut 4 bases from V and 2 bases from J, with 12 bases between. CDR3 amino acids: CASSERTANTEAFF. CDR3 DNA sequence: TGTGCCAGCAGCGAGAGGACGGCTAACACTGAAGCTTTCTTT. Full variable domain (rest looked up from reference TRBV5-6 and TRBJ1-1): DAGVTQSPTHLIKTRGQQVTLRCSPKSGHDTVSWYQQALGQGPQFIFQYYEEEERQRGNFPDRFSGHQFPNYSSELNVNALLLGDSALYLCASSERTANTEAFFGQGTRLTVV.

J is TRBJ2-3 and V is TRBV27; 11 positions agree with TRBD2. The V and J ends lost 7 bases and 5 bases, in that order; junction bases with no gene match: 5. The CDR3 runs to 14 residues. Germline V gene data show CDR1 as MNHEY and CDR2 as SMNVEV (reference sequence). Written as DNA, the CDR3 is TGTGCCAGCAATAGCGGGAGGGAGGGAGATACGCAGTATTTT. Protein: CASNSGREGDTQYF.

This clonotype occurred a few times. The genes are TRBV2 and TRBJ2-6; possible D gene TRBD2, 6 bases. Germline V gives CDR1 SNHLY, CDR2 FYNNEI. The V gene lost 9 bases and the J gene lost 4 bases, with 19 bases spanning the gap. The CDR3 consists of 16 residues. CDR3 loop: CASQGLWGEGANVLTF. The CDR3 bases are TGTGCCAGTCAGGGACTGTGGGGAGAGGGGGCCAACGTCCTGACTTTC.

The V call is TRBV20-1, the J call TRBJ2-1; no clear D. The V end was cut by 3 bases, the J end by 2 bases, with 8 bases between. The CDR3 extends over 13 amino acids. The germline gives CDR1 DFQATT, CDR2 SNEGSKA (reference sequence). The CDR3 loop is CSARTVTYNEQFF. CDR3 in DNA: TGCAGTGCTAGGACGGTAACCTACAATGAGCAGTTCTTC.

This clonotype came up many times. The rearrangement joins TRBV7-9 to TRBJ2-1; TRBD1 matches 8 bases. Germline V lookup: CDR1 SEHNR, CDR2 FQNEAQ (reference sequence). J was trimmed by 9 bases and V by 4 bases; bases with no gene match: 11. The CDR3 contains 15 residues. CDR3 sequence: CASSSRTGPLPEQFF. In DNA, the CDR3 is TGTGCCAGCAGCTCAAGGACAGGGCCCCTCCCTGAGCAGTTCTTC.

The table lists this clonotype with many counts. J is TRBJ2-7 and V is TRBV6-5; 9 positions agree with TRBD2. The CDR3 covers 15 residues. The J segment lost 2 bases and the V segment lost 8 bases, leaving 10 bases of the junction unmatched. Germline CDR1 is MNHEY and CDR2 is SVGAGI. CDR3 coding DNA: TGTGCCAGCCGTAGAGGGCGGGGGGGGACCTACGAGCAGTACTTC. Amino acids: CASRRGRGGTYEQYF.

The chain links TRBV25-1 to TRBJ1-5, with D possibly being TRBD1 (6 bases). Trimming shortened V by 3 bases and J by 2 bases, and 11 bases separated the two germline ends. Germline V gene data show CDR1 as MGHDK and CDR2 as SYGVNS. The CDR3 loop spans 15 amino acids. The CDR3 sequence: CASSDGGLGNQPQHF. For the CDR3, the DNA is TGTGCCAGCAGTGATGGGGGCCTGGGCAATCAGCCCCAGCATTTT.